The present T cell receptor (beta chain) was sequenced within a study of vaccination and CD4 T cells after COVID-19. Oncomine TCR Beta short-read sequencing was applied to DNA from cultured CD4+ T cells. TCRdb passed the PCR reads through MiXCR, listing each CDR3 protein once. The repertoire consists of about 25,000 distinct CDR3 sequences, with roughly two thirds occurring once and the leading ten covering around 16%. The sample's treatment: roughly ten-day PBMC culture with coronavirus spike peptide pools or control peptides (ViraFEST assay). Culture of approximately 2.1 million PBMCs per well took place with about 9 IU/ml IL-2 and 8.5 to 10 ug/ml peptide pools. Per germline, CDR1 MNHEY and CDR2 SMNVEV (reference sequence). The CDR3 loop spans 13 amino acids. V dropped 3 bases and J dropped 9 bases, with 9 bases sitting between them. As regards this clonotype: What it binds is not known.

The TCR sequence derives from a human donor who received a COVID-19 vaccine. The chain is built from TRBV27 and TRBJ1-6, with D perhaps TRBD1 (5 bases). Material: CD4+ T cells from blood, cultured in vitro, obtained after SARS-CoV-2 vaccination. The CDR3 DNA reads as TGTGCCAGCAGTTTGCAGGGTGGTTCACCCCTCCACTTT. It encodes CASSLQGGSPLHF.